This TCR beta chain was recovered during a study of blood T cells in healthy people across ages. Remarks on this clonotype: The antigen is not known.

It was with a sample-barcoded 5' primer and a J-beta primer mix that a second PCR of about 6 to 12 cycles was run. Through a template-switch adaptor with 12 random nucleotides, each cDNA molecule received a tag. From the 5' RACE reads, TCRdb called clonotypes with MiXCR, one entry per CDR3 protein. The sample includes 1.5 million to 2 million distinct CDR3 sequences, 28% of them seen just once. General observations from the study: Correlation between TCR beta diversity and naive T cell percentage was strong.

Trimming removed 4 bases from V and 13 bases from J, with 13 bases in between. This CDR3 region has 11 residues. Germline lookup yields CDR1 DFQATT and CDR2 SNEGSKA (reference sequence). Specimen: blood. The TCR originated in a woman aged 25 to 45 in good health. The rearrangement links TRBV20-1 to TRBJ2-2; the D gene is possibly TRBD1 (6 bases). The CDR3 DNA is TGCAGTGCTATTGACAGGCGTGGGCTGTTTTTT. It encodes CSAIDRRGLFF.